Listed here are 32 T cell receptor beta chains from one sample, sequenced in a study of CD8+ T cells in alopecia areata. Indicated treatment: oral pan-JAK inhibitor, 5-10 mg twice daily. It was cDNA, reverse transcribed from extracted RNA, that served as the sequencing template. Libraries were prepared by immunoSEQ multiplex PCR; TCRdb keeps only in-frame clonotypes and omits some of them. Altogether about 140,000 clones are present, roughly four fifths being singletons, with the ten largest covering approximately 25%. This specimen was CD8+ T cells sorted from blood, taken at week 4, from a patient treated with tofacitinib. The receptors originated from a human donor with alopecia areata.

This clone appeared a single time. The rearrangement joins TRBV2 to TRBJ2-3; TRBD1 might be the D (6 bases). The CDR3 runs 15 residues. V lost 9 bases to trimming and J lost 3 bases, with 19 bases between them. Germline CDR1 reads SNHLY; CDR2 reads FYNNEI. CDR3 coding DNA: TGTGCCAGTACGACAGGCAAAATATTTACAGATACGCAGTATTTT. Protein: CASTTGKIFTDTQYF.

This clone was observed a few times. V is TRBV25-1 and J is TRBJ2-7, with 8 bases fitting TRBD1. CDR1 and CDR2 (germline): MGHDK, SYGVNS. CDR3 length: 13 residues. The ends lost 3 bases at V and 6 bases at J; junction bases unmatched: 4. The CDR3 nucleotides read TGTGCCAGCAGTGATCTCAGGGGGCTCGAGCAGTACTTC. Protein sequence: CASSDLRGLEQYF.

The rearrangement links TRBV29-1 to TRBJ2-2; no reliable D call. This CDR3 is 15 amino acids long. CDR1 and CDR2 (germline): SQVTM, ANQGSEA. V lost 7 bases to trimming and J lost 2 bases, with 17 bases between them. The CDR3 nucleotides read TGCAGCGCAGAAAGTGCCCTCTCCAACACCGGGGAGCTGTTTTTT. This sequence encodes CSAESALSNTGELFF.

The rearrangement links TRBV19 to TRBJ2-2; D is possibly TRBD1 or TRBD2 (5 bases each). Germline loops: CDR1 LNHDA, CDR2 SQIVND (reference sequence). The V end lost 3 bases, the J end lost 6 bases, and 8 bases lay between the germline ends. This CDR3 has 13 residues. CDR3 region: CASSIMGAGELFF. CDR3 sequence (DNA): TGTGCCAGTAGTATCATGGGGGCCGGGGAGCTGTTTTTT.

The chain recombines TRBV12-5 with TRBJ1-5; no clear D gene. The germline V gene encodes CDR1 LGHNT and CDR2 FRNRAP. The CDR3 loop spans 11 amino acids. Trimming shortened V by 6 bases and J by 3 bases, and 3 bases separated the two germline ends. This chain's CDR3 is CASGPNQPQHF. In DNA form, the CDR3 reads TGTGCTAGTGGGCCCAATCAGCCCCAGCATTTT.

The V and J genes are TRBV6-1 and TRBJ1-2; no clear D. V was cut by 2 bases and J by 4 bases, with 8 bases left in between. The CDR3 is 13 amino acids. Germline assignment: CDR1 MNHNS and CDR2 SASEGT. DNA of the CDR3: TGTGCCAGCAGTGAATCGGGAGGCTATGGCTACACCTTC. It translates to CASSESGGYGYTF.

J is TRBJ2-3 and V is TRBV4-3, with D maybe TRBD2 (7 bases). The CDR3 spans 16 residues. Per the germline V gene, CDR1 is LGHNA and CDR2 is YSLEER. The V and J ends lost 0 bases and 5 bases respectively, with 15 bases between them. The CDR3 reads CASSQEYRGAVDTQYF. The CDR3 bases are TGCGCCAGCAGCCAAGAGTATCGGGGGGCCGTAGATACGCAGTATTTT.

V is TRBV27 and J is TRBJ2-7, with D possibly being TRBD1 (5 bases). CDR1 MNHEY and CDR2 SMNVEV come from the germline V gene (reference sequence). The length of the CDR3 is 15 residues. Trimming shortened V by 6 bases and J by 0 bases, and 15 bases separated the two germline ends. The CDR3 DNA sequence: TGTGCCAGCAGCCAAGTGGTGGACAACTCCTACGAGCAGTACTTC. This gives the protein CASSQVVDNSYEQYF.

Concerning this clone itself: Other DNA variants within this sample encode the same CDR3. The V call is TRBV5-4, the J call TRBJ2-1; 10 positions match TRBD1. The CDR3 extends over 14 amino acids. Germline V lookup: CDR1 SGHNT, CDR2 YYREEE (reference sequence). J was trimmed by 5 bases and V by 4 bases; bases with no gene match: 3. The CDR3 nucleotides read TGTGCCAGCAGCCTAGGGACAGGGGACAATGAGCAGTTCTTC. Translated, it gives CASSLGTGDNEQFF.

This clone showed up just a few times. This chain joins TRBV20-1 and TRBJ1-2, with D possibly TRBD1 on 6 matching bases. Germline V gene lookup returns CDR1 DFQATT and CDR2 SNEGSKA (reference sequence). The V end was cut by 8 bases, the J end by 3 bases, with 10 bases between. The CDR3 consists of 11 residues. The CDR3 loop is CSQQGHYGYTF. In nucleotides, the CDR3 is TGCAGTCAACAGGGACACTATGGCTACACCTTC.

Here the CDR3 DNA reads TGTGCCAGCAACAACCAACAGGGGGACGTCACAGATACGCAGTATTTT. This gives the protein CASNNQQGDVTDTQYF. This chain links TRBV9 with TRBJ2-3; 8 nucleotides agree with TRBD1. Trimming took 6 bases from V and 2 from J; bases not matched to a gene: 11. The CDR3 spans 16 residues. CDR1 is SGDLS and CDR2 is YYNGEE in the germline V gene.

The chain has TRBV13 and TRBJ2-7, with no clear D. The germline gives CDR1 PRHDT, CDR2 FYEKMQ (reference sequence). Trimming took 4 bases from V and 0 from J, leaving 4 bases between them. This CDR3 region has 12 residues. This CDR3 is CASSYSSYEQYF. Here the CDR3 DNA reads TGTGCCAGCAGCTACAGCTCCTACGAGCAGTACTTC. Using reference TRBV13 and TRBJ2-7 for the parts outside the CDR3, the full variable domain is AAGVIQSPRHLIKEKRETATLKCYPIPRHDTVYWYQQGPGQDPQFLISFYEKMQSDKGSIPDRFSAQQFSDYHSELNMSSLELGDSALYFCASSYSSYEQYFGPGTRLTVT.

This chain connects TRBV5-1 to TRBJ2-2; D not certain. The germline V gene has CDR1 SGHRS and CDR2 YFSETQ. This CDR3 has 15 amino acids. Trimming left V 4 bases short and J 0 bases short, with 10 bases between. This CDR3 reads CASSLVPSNTGELFF. The CDR3 DNA follows: TGCGCCAGCAGCCTCGTTCCATCGAACACCGGGGAGCTGTTTTTT.

The chain carries TRBV19 and TRBJ1-5, with D unclear. Deletions cut 3 bases from V and 3 bases from J, with 6 bases between. The CDR3 consists of 13 residues. Germline-derived CDR1 and CDR2 are LNHDA and SQIVND (reference sequence). CDR3 residues: CASSMTHNQPQHF. CDR3 in DNA: TGTGCCAGTAGTATGACTCACAATCAGCCCCAGCATTTT.

The chain employs TRBV7-2 and TRBJ2-7; no clear D gene. There are 13 residues in the CDR3. The V end was cut by 5 bases, the J end by 3 bases, with 11 bases between. The germline V gene encodes CDR1 SGHTA and CDR2 FQGNSA. DNA for the CDR3: TGTGCCAGCAGCCGTGGGAACCTCTACGAGCAGTACTTC. The encoded protein is CASSRGNLYEQYF. The full variable domain, rest sourced from reference TRBV7-2 and TRBJ2-7, is GAGVSQSPSNKVTEKGKDVELRCDPISGHTALYWYRQSLGQGLEFLIYFQGNSAPDKSGLPSDRFSAERTGGSVSTLTIQRTQQEDSAVYLCASSRGNLYEQYFGPGTRLTVT.

The chain couples TRBV7-9 to TRBJ2-7, with D unclear. This CDR3 contains 11 residues. V was trimmed by 3 bases and J by 3 bases, leaving 3 bases between them. Germline CDR1 reads SEHNR; CDR2 reads FQNEAQ (reference sequence). The CDR3 loop is CASSLLYEQYF. Here the CDR3 DNA reads TGTGCCAGCAGCTTGCTCTACGAGCAGTACTTC.

The chain uses TRBV5-6 and TRBJ2-3; the match to TRBD1 covers 8 bases. The CDR3 covers 16 residues. J lost 10 bases, V lost 0 bases, and 13 bases had no gene match. Germline-derived CDR1 and CDR2 are SGHDT and YYEEEE. CDR3 nucleotide sequence: TGTGCCAGCAGCTTGGCAGGGACAGGCCCTTCGGGATCGCAGTATTTT. This translates into CASSLAGTGPSGSQYF.

The table lists this clone with a few counts. The chain has TRBV7-8 and TRBJ2-1; 14 bases agree with TRBD2. Germline V gene sequence: CDR1 SGHVS, CDR2 FQNEAQ. Trimming took 5 bases from V and 5 from J; bases not matched to a gene: 8. The CDR3 has 17 amino acids. The CDR3 here is CASSRTSGGTFHNEQFF. The CDR3 DNA sequence: TGTGCCAGCAGCCGGACTAGCGGGGGGACATTTCACAATGAGCAGTTCTTC.

In nucleotides, the CDR3 is TGTGCCAGCAGTTACTCGACAGGGGTGTTGGGTGGCTACACCTTC. It codes for CASSYSTGVLGGYTF. The chain combines TRBV6-6 with TRBJ1-2; 8 nucleotides match TRBD1. The CDR3 is 15 amino acids. Trimming took 0 bases from V and 7 from J; bases not matched to a gene: 7. Germline CDR1 MNHNY, CDR2 SVGAGI (reference sequence).

The chain couples TRBV7-9 to TRBJ2-5, with D unresolved. The CDR3 sequence is 15 residues long. The germline gives CDR1 SEHNR, CDR2 FQNEAQ (reference sequence). V dropped 5 bases and J dropped 5 bases, with 18 bases sitting between them. In DNA, the CDR3 is TGTGCCAGCAGCCCAAGAGGACGGCTTAAGGAGACCCAGTACTTC. Amino acids: CASSPRGRLKETQYF.

This chain joins TRBV4-1 and TRBJ2-7, with D uncertain. This CDR3 spans 11 amino acids. V lost 2 bases and J 5 bases, leaving 4 bases between the germline ends. In germline, CDR1 is MGHRA, CDR2 YSYEKL. CDR3 coding DNA: TGCGCCAGCAGCCAAAGGGACGAGCAGTACTTC. This encodes CASSQRDEQYF.

The chain is built from TRBV15 and TRBJ2-7, with D possibly being TRBD2 (6 bases). The CDR3 runs to 13 residues. Looked up from germline, CDR1 is LNHNV and CDR2 is YYDKDF (reference sequence). V was shortened by 5 bases and J by 3 bases, with 11 bases between the two germline ends. This CDR3 is CATSAGLGYEQYF. The CDR3 region has the DNA TGTGCCACCAGCGCGGGGTTGGGCTACGAGCAGTACTTC.

The rearrangement uses TRBV10-3 and TRBJ1-3; the D is unclear. The CDR3 consists of 17 residues. CDR1 is ENHRY, CDR2 SYGVKD, per germline. Deletions cut 4 bases from V and 5 bases from J, with 21 bases between. The CDR3 DNA follows: TGTGCCATCAGTGGAGCCGAGGTCCTGGGGTCTCGAAACACCATATATTTT. Encoded protein: CAISGAEVLGSRNTIYF.

In its sample, this clone was seen once. The rearrangement links TRBV9 to TRBJ1-2; 7 nucleotides agree with TRBD1. The germline gives CDR1 SGDLS, CDR2 YYNGEE. V lost 3 bases and J lost 4; bases outside the gene matches: 6. The CDR3 runs to 14 residues. The CDR3 region has the DNA TGTGCCAGCAGCGGCCTACAGGGGATCTATGGCTACACCTTC. The encoded protein is CASSGLQGIYGYTF.

The chain carries TRBV11-2 and TRBJ2-5, with D hard to call. V was pared by 2 bases and J by 3 bases, with 22 bases between. This CDR3 is built from 18 residues. CDR1 and CDR2 (germline): SGHAT, FQNNGV. CDR3 bases: TGTGCCAGCAGCTTATTTTTTACCGCGTCTGTCCTAGAAGAGACCCAGTACTTC. It translates to CASSLFFTASVLEETQYF.

The chain links TRBV30 to TRBJ2-5; 8 nucleotides line up with TRBD2. The DNA matches TRBJ2-7 better at its end, which makes the J call doubtful. Germline V gene lookup returns CDR1 GTSNPN and CDR2 SVGIG (reference sequence). The CDR3 runs to 14 residues. The DNA for the CDR3 is TGTGCCTGGAGTGTAAAGCGGGGGTTCTACGAGCAGTACTTC. Translation: CAWSVKRGFYEQYF.

The chain carries TRBV27 and TRBJ2-1; D is unresolved. Between the trimmed V and J ends, which lost 5 bases and 0 bases, there was a span of 11 bases. CDR3 length: 15 residues. The germline CDR1 and CDR2 sequences are MNHEY and SMNVEV (reference sequence). CDR3 amino acids: CASSRTDSSYNEQFF. The DNA for the CDR3 is TGTGCCAGCAGTCGGACGGATAGCTCCTACAATGAGCAGTTCTTC.

The chain is built from TRBV11-2 and TRBJ1-1, with D perhaps TRBD1 (6 bases). Germline CDR1 SGHAT, CDR2 FQNNGV. The ends were cut back, 5 bases at V and 1 base at J, with 14 bases in the middle. CDR3 length: 15 residues. The CDR3 nucleotides are TGTGCCAGCAGCCTTGTGATACAGGGGAACACTGAAGCTTTCTTT. Protein product: CASSLVIQGNTEAFF.

In this sample, this clone turned up once. The chain is built from TRBV6-5 and TRBJ2-1; D call uncertain. CDR1 MNHEY and CDR2 SVGAGI come from the germline V gene. The CDR3 totals 14 residues. With 0 bases removed from V and 6 bases from J, the gap between germline ends came to 9 bases. The CDR3 DNA is TGTGCCAGCAGTTACTCGCCGCAGGTCAATGAGCAGTTCTTC. As protein: CASSYSPQVNEQFF.

Points on this clone: Other nucleotide sequences from this sample produce the same CDR3. The gene calls are TRBV6-5 and TRBJ2-7; a weak D match, TRBD1 (6 bases). V was shortened by 5 bases and J by 1 base, with 9 bases between the two germline ends. Germline lookup yields CDR1 MNHEY and CDR2 SVGAGI. CDR3 length: 13 residues. CDR3 in DNA: TGTGCCAGCAGTCCGACAGGATCCTACGAGCAGTACTTC. Residues: CASSPTGSYEQYF.

In its sample, this clone was seen once. The chain couples TRBV10-3 to TRBJ2-3, with 10 bases lining up with TRBD2. J gave up 6 bases and V 4 bases, and 7 bases lay outside the gene matches. Germline CDR1 reads ENHRY; CDR2 reads SYGVKD. CDR3 length equals 15 residues. CDR3 in amino acids: CAISVASGGLDTQYF. The CDR3 DNA is TGTGCCATCAGTGTCGCTAGCGGGGGCTTGGATACGCAGTATTTT.

V usage is TRBV14 and J usage is TRBJ2-2, with D perhaps matching TRBD1 (6 bases). The CDR3 consists of 15 residues. V was pared by 4 bases and J by 1 base, with 10 bases between. Germline V gene data show CDR1 as SGHDN and CDR2 as FVKESK. The CDR3 region is CASSPTGRNTGELFF. DNA of the CDR3: TGTGCCAGCAGCCCCACAGGGAGGAACACCGGGGAGCTGTTTTTT.